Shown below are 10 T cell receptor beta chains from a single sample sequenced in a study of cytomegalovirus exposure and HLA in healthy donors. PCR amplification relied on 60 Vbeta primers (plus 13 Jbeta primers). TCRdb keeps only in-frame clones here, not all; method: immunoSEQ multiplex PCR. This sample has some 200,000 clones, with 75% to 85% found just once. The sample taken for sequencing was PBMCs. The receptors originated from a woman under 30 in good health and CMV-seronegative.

CDR3 residues: CASSPTLAGERHEQFF. DNA for the CDR3: TGTGCCAGCTCACCGACACTAGCGGGAGAAAGGCATGAGCAGTTCTTC. The chain links TRBV18 to TRBJ2-1, with 11 bases identical to TRBD2. CDR3 size: 16 residues. Looked up from germline, CDR1 is KGHSH and CDR2 is LQKENI. The V and J ends lost 3 bases and 8 bases, in that order; junction bases with no gene match: 9.

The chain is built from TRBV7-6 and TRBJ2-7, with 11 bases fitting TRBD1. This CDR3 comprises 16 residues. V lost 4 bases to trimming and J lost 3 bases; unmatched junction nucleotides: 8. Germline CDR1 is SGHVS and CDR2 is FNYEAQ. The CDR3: CASSSGRDRGVYEQYF. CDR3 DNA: TGTGCCAGCAGCTCGGGCCGGGACAGGGGGGTCTACGAGCAGTACTTC.

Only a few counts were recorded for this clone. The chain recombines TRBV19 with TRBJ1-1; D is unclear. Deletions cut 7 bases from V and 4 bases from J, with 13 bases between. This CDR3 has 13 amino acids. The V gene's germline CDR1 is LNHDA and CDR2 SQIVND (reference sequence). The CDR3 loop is CASKREVSTEAFF. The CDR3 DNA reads TGTGCCAGTAAGAGGGAAGTCAGCACTGAAGCTTTCTTT.

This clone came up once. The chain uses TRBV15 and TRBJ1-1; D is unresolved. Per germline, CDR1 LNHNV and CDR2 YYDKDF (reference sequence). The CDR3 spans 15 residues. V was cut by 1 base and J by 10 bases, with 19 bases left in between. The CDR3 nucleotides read TGTGCCACCAGCAGAGGACTCGTGATGTCCGGCGGAGCTTTCTTT. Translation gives CATSRGLVMSGGAFF. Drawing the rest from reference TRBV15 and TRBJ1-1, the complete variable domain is DAMVIQNPRYQVTQFGKPVTLSCSQTLNHNVMYWYQQKSSQAPKLLFHYYDKDFNNEADTPDNFQSRRPNTSFCFLDIRSPGLGDTAMYLCATSRGLVMSGGAFFGQGTRLTVV.

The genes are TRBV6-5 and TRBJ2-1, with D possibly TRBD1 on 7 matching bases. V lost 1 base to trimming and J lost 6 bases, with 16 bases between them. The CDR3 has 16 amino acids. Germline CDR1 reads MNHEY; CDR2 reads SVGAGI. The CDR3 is CASSYYPEGAGNEQFF. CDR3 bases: TGTGCCAGCAGTTACTATCCGGAGGGGGCGGGCAATGAGCAGTTCTTC.

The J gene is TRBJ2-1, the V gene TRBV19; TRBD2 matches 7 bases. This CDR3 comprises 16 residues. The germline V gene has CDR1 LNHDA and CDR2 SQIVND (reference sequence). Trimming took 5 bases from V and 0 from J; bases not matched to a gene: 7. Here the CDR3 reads CASSGSGSSSYNEQFF. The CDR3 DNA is TGTGCCAGTAGTGGTAGCGGGTCGAGCTCCTACAATGAGCAGTTCTTC.

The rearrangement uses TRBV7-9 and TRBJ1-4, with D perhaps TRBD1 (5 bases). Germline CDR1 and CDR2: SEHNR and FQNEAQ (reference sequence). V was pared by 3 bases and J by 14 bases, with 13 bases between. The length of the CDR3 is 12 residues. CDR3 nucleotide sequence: TGTGCCAGCAGCTTGGGGCCCGAAGGGCTGTTTTTT. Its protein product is CASSLGPEGLFF.

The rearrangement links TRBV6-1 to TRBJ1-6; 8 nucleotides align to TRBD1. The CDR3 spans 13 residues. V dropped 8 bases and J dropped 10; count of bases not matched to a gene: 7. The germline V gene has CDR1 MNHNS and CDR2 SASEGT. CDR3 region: CASGDRGESPLHF. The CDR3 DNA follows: TGTGCCAGCGGCGACAGGGGAGAATCACCCCTCCACTTT.

DNA for the CDR3: TGCAGCTTAGTAGCACAGGGGAACAATGAGCAGTTCTTC. This codes for CSLVAQGNNEQFF. V gene TRBV29-1 combines with J gene TRBJ2-1; TRBD1 agrees at 7 bases. The CDR3 is made up of 13 amino acids. V gave up 8 bases and J gave up 5 bases; unmatched junction bases: 9. The germline V gene encodes CDR1 SQVTM and CDR2 ANQGSEA.

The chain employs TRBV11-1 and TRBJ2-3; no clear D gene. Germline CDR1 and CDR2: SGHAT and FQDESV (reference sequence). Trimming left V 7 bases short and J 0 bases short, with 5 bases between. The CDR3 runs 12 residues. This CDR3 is CASTPSTDTQYF. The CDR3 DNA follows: TGTGCCAGCACCCCTAGCACAGATACGCAGTATTTT.